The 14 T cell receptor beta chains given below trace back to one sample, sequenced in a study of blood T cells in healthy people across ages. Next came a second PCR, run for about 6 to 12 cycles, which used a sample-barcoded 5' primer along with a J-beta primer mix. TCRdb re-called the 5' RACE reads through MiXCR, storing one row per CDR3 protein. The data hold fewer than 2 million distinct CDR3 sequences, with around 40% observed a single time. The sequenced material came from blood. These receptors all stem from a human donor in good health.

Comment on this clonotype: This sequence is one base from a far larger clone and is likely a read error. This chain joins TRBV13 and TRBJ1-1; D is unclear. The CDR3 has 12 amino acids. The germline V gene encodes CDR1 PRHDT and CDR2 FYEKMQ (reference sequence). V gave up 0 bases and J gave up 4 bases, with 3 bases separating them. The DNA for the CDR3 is TGTGCCAGCAGCTTAGGGTGCACTGAAGCTTTCTTT. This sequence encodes CASSLGCTEAFF.

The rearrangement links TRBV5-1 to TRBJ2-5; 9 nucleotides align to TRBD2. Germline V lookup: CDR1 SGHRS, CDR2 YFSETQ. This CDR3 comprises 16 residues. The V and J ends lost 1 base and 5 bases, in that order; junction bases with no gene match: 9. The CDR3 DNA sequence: TGCGCCAGCAGCTTGCGACCCGCGGGGGGGTGGGAGACCCAGTACTTC. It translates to CASSLRPAGGWETQYF.

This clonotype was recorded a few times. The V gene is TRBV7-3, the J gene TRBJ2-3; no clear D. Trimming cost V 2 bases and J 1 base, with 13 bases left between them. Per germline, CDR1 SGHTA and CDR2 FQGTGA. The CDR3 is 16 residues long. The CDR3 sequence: CASSLEASPGTDTQYF. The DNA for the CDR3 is TGTGCCAGCAGCTTAGAAGCTAGTCCTGGCACAGATACGCAGTATTTT.

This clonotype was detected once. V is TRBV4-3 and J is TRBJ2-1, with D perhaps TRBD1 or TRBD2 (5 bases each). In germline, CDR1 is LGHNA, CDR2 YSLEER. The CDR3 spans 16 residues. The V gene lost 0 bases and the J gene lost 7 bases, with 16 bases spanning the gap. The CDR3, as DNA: TGCGCCAGCAGCCAAGATCTAGTGGGGACGTATAATGAGCAGTTCTTC. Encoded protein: CASSQDLVGTYNEQFF.

In DNA, the CDR3 is TGTGCCAGCAGCTTGTACCTGGACCCCTCTGGGGCCAACGTCCTGACTTTC. Its protein product is CASSLYLDPSGANVLTF. J is TRBJ2-6 and V is TRBV5-5, with no clear D. Germline CDR1 SGHKS, CDR2 YYEKEE (reference sequence). V dropped 1 base and J dropped 0 bases, with 11 bases sitting between them. CDR3 size: 17 residues.

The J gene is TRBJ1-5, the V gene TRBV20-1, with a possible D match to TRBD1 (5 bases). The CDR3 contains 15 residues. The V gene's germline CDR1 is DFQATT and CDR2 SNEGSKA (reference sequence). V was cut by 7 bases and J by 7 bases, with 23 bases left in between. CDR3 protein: CSGARTPFPRQPQHF. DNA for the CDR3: TGCAGTGGGGCCAGGACACCCTTCCCCCGACAGCCCCAGCATTTT.

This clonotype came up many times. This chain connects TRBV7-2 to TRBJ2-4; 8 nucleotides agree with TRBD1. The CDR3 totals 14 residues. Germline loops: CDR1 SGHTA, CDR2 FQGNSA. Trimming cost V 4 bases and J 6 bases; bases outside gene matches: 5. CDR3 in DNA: TGTGCCAGCAGCTATTATGGACAGGGAAACATTCAGTACTTC. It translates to CASSYYGQGNIQYF.

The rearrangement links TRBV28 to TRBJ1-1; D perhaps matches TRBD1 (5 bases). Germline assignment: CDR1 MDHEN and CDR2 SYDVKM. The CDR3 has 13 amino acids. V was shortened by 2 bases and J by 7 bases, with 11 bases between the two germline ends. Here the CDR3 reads CASSLRQTFEAFF. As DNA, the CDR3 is TGTGCCAGCAGTTTAAGACAGACCTTTGAAGCTTTCTTT.

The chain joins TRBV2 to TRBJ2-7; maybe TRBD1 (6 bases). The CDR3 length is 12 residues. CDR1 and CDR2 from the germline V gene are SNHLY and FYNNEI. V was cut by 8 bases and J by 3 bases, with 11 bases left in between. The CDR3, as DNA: TGTGCCAGCGGCCGGGACAACTACGAGCAGTACTTC. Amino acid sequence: CASGRDNYEQYF.

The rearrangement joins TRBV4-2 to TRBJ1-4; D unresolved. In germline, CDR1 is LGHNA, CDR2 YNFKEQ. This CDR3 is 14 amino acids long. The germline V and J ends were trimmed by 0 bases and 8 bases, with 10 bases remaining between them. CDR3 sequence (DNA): TGTGCCAGCAGCCAAGAAGTGTTTGGAGAAAAACTGTTTTTT. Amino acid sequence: CASSQEVFGEKLFF.

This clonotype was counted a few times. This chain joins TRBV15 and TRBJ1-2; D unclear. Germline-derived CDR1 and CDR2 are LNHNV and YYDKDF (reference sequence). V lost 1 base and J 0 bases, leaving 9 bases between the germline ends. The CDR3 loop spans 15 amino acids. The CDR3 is CATSRGTATNYGYTF. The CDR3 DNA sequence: TGTGCCACCAGCAGAGGCACAGCAACTAACTATGGCTACACCTTC.

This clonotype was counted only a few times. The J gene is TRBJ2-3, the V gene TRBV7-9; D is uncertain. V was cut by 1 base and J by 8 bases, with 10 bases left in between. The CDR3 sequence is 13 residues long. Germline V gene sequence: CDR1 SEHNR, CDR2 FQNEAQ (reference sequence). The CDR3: CASSLEAGFTQYF. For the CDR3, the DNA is TGTGCCAGCAGCTTAGAGGCTGGTTTTACGCAGTATTTT.

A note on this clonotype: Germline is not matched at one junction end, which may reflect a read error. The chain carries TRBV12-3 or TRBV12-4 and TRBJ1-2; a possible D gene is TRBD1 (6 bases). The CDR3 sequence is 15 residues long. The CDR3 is CVSSLTLWGGGGYTF. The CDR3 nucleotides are TGTGTCAGCAGCTTAACCCTATGGGGGGGCGGCGGCTACACCTTC.

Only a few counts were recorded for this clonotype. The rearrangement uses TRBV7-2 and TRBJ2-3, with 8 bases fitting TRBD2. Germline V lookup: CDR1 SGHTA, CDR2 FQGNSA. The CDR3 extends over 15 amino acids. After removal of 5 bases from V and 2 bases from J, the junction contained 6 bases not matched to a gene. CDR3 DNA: TGTGCCAGCAGCCCCTGGACTAGCTCCACAGATACGCAGTATTTT. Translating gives CASSPWTSSTDTQYF.